One T cell receptor (beta chain) is described in this entry. This sample was taken from a study of blood T cell repertoires in COVID-19. Between the trimmed V and J ends, which lost 4 bases and 1 base, there was a span of 12 bases. Germline-derived CDR1 and CDR2 are SGHDT and YYEEEE. This CDR3 spans 15 amino acids. Clones were read by immunoSEQ multiplex PCR, and TCRdb kept only the in-frame ones, dropping some. The sample records 140,000 to 150,000 clones, around four fifths being singletons. The sample was peripheral blood. The sequence derives from a woman between 35 and 50 years old with active or convalescent COVID-19. The chain employs TRBV5-6 and TRBJ2-1, with D perhaps TRBD2 (6 bases). The CDR3 here is CASSPSEESYNEQFF. The CDR3 bases are TGTGCCAGCAGCCCTAGCGAGGAGTCCTACAATGAGCAGTTCTTC.